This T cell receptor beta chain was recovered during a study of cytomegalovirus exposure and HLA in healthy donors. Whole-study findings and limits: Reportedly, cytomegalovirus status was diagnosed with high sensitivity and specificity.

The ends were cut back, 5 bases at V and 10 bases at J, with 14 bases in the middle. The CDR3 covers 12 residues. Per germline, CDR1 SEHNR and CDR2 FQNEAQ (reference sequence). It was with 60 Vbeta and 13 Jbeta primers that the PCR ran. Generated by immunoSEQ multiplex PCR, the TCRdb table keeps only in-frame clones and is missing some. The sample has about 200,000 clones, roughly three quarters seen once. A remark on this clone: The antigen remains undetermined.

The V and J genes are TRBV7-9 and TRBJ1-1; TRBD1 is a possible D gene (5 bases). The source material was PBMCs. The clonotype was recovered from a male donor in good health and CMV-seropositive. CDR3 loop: CASSPRQGGAFF. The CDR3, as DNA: TGTGCCAGCAGCCCCCGGCAGGGCGGAGCTTTCTTT.